This TCR beta chain was retrieved from a study of cytomegalovirus exposure and HLA in healthy donors. Germline V CDR1 and CDR2: SQVTM, ANQGSEA. This CDR3 comprises 12 residues. V lost 4 bases to trimming and J lost 7 bases, with 13 bases between them. Points on this clone: Its antigen is unknown.

TCRdb's table, derived via immunoSEQ multiplex PCR, lists solely in-frame clones and lacks some. The table records about 160,000 clones, approximately 80% of them present only once. Regarding the study as a whole: According to the study, around 150 TCR beta chains were cytomegalovirus-associated. In vitro checks showed that a few CMV-associated chains really do target CMV antigens.

Sequenced: PBMCs. This chain uses TRBV29-1 with TRBJ1-2; D unclear. The sequence was obtained from a man aged 30 to 45 in good health and CMV-seropositive. CDR3 bases: TGCAGCGTTGGACGAGGCGCCGGTGGCTACACCTTC. Residues: CSVGRGAGGYTF.